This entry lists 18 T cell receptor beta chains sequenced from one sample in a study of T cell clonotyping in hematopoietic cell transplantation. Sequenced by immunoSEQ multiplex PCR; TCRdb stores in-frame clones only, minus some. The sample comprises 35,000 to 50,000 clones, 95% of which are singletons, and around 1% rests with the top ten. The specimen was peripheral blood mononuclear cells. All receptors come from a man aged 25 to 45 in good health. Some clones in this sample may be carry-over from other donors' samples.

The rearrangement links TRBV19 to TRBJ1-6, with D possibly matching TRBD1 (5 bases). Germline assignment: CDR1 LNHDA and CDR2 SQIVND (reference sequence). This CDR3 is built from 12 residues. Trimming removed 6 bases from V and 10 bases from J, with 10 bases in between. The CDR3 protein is CASSQGGSPLHF. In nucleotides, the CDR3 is TGTGCCAGTAGCCAGGGCGGCTCACCCCTCCACTTT.

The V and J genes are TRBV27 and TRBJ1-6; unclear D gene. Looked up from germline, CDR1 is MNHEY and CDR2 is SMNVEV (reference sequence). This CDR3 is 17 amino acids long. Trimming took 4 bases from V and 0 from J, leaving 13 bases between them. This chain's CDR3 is CASSSNIGSSYNSPLHF. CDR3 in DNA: TGTGCCAGCAGTTCCAATATCGGGAGCTCCTATAATTCACCCCTCCACTTT.

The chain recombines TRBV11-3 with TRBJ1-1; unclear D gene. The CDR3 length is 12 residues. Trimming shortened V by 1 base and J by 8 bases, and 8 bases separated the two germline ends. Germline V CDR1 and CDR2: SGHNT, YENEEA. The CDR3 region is CASSLGAYEAFF. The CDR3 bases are TGTGCCAGCAGCTTAGGAGCCTACGAAGCTTTCTTT.

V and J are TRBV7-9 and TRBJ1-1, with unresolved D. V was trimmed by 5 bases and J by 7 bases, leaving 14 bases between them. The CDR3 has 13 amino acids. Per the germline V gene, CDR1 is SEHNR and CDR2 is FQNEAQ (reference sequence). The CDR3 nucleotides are TGTGCCAGCAGCGAACCCATTACTGATGAAGCTTTCTTT. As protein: CASSEPITDEAFF.

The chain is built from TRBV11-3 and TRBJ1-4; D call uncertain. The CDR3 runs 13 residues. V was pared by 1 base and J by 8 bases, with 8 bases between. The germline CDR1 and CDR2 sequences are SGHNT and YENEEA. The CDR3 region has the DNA TGTGCCAGCAGCTTAGGGCGGTCAGAAAAACTGTTTTTT. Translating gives CASSLGRSEKLFF.

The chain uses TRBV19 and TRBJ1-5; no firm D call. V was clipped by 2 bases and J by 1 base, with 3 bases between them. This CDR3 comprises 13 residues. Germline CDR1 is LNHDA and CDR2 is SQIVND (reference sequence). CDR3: CASSITSNQPQHF. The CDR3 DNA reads TGTGCCAGTAGTATAACAAGCAATCAGCCCCAGCATTTT.

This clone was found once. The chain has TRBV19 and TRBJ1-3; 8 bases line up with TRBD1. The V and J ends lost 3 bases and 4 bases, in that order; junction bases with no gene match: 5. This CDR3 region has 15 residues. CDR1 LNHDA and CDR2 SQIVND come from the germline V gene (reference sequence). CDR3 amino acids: CASSIYTGGGNTIYF. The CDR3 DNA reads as TGTGCCAGTAGTATCTATACAGGGGGAGGAAACACCATATATTTT.

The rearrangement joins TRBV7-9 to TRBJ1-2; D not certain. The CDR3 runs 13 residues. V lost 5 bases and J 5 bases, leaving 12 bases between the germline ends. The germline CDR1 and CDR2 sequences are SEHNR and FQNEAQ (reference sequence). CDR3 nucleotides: TGTGCCAGCAGCCCAATCGGTGGGTATGGCTACACCTTC. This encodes CASSPIGGYGYTF. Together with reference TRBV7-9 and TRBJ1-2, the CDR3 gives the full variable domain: DTGVSQNPRHKITKRGQNVTFRCDPISEHNRLYWYRQTLGQGPEFLTYFQNEAQLEKSRLLSDRFSAERPKGSFSTLEIQRTEQGDSAMYLCASSPIGGYGYTFGSGTRLTVV.

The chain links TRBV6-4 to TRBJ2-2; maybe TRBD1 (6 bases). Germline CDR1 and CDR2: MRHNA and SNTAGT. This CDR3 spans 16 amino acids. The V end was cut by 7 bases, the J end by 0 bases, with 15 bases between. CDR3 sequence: CASKETGHSNTGELFF. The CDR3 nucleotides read TGTGCCAGCAAGGAGACGGGACATTCGAACACCGGGGAGCTGTTTTTT.

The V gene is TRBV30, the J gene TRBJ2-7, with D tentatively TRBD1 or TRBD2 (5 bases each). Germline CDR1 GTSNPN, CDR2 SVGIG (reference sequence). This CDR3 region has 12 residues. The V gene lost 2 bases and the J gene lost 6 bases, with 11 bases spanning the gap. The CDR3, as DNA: TGTGCCTGGAGTATGTGGGGGACCGAGCAGTACTTC. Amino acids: CAWSMWGTEQYF.

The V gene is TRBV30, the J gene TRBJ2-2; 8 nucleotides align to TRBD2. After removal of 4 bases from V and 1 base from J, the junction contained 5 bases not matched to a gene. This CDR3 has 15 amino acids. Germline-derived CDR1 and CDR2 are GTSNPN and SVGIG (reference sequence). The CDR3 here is CAWTKGLENTGELFF. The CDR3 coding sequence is TGTGCCTGGACCAAGGGACTAGAGAACACCGGGGAGCTGTTTTTT.

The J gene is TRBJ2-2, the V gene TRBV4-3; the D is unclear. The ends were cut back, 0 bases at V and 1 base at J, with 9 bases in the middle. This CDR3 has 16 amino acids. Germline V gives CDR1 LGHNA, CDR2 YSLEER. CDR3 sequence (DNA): TGCGCCAGCAGCCAAGAGCTTCCGGGGAACACCGGGGAGCTGTTTTTT. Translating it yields CASSQELPGNTGELFF.

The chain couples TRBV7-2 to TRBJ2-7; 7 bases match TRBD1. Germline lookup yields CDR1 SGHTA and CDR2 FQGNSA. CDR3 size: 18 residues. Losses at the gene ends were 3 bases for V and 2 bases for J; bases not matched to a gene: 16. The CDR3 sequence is CASSLFGTDGLKPYEQYF. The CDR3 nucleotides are TGTGCCAGCAGCTTGTTCGGGACAGATGGCCTGAAACCCTACGAGCAGTACTTC.

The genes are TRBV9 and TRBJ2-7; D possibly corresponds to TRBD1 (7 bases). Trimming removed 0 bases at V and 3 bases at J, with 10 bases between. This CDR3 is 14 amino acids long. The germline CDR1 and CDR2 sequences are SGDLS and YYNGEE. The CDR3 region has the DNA TGTGCCAGCAGCGTAGGGCAGGGGGGCTACGAGCAGTACTTC. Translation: CASSVGQGGYEQYF.

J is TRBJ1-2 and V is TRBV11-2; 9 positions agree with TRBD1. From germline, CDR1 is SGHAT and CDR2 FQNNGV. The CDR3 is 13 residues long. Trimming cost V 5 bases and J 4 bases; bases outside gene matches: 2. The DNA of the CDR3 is TGTGCCAGCAGCCAGGACAGGGGCTATGGCTACACCTTC. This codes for CASSQDRGYGYTF.

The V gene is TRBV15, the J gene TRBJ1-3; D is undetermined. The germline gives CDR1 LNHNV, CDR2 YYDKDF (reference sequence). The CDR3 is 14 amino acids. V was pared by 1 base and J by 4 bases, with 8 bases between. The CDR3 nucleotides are TGTGCCACCAGCAGAGCGGGGTCAGGAAACACCATATATTTT. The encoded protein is CATSRAGSGNTIYF.

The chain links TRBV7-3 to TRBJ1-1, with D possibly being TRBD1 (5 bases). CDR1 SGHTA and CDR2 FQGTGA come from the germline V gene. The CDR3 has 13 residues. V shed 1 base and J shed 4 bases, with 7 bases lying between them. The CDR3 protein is CASSLKQGTEAFF. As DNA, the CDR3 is TGTGCCAGCAGCTTAAAGCAGGGCACTGAAGCTTTCTTT.

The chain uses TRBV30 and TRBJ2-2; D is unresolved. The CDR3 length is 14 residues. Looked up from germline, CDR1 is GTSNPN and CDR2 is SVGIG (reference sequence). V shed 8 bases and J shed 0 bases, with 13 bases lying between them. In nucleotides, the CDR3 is TGTGCCAGCCTCGACAACTCGAACACCGGGGAGCTGTTTTTT. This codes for CASLDNSNTGELFF.